The sequence of this TCR beta chain was determined in a study of T cells in Graves' hyperthyroidism and ophthalmopathy. The investigators amplified TCR beta CDR3 regions from RNA transcripts. Carried out on the TCR CDR3, a first-round RT-PCR used the HTBI primer set. TCRdb re-analysed the multiplex PCR reads in MiXCR, keeping a single row per CDR3 protein. Of about 580,000 distinct CDR3 sequences listed, 14% are singletons. With V trimmed by 2 bases and J by 4 bases, 3 bases remained unmatched. The CDR3 length is 15 residues. The germline V gene has CDR1 MDHEN and CDR2 SYDVKM. The TCR sequence derives from a woman aged 25 to 39 with Graves' hyperthyroidism that later progressed to Graves' ophthalmopathy. The chain is built from TRBV28 and TRBJ1-2; 11 bases are a match to TRBD1. Input material: blood. DNA of the CDR3: TGTGCCAGCAGTTTAGGGACAGGGGGACTCTATGGCTACACCTTC. Amino acids: CASSLGTGGLYGYTF.